This T cell receptor beta chain was recovered during a study of T cell repertoires in cytomegalovirus infection. Study-level information: Shared public TCR beta signatures pointed to both CMV infection and a matching HLA type. Points from the study as a whole: The ex vivo response showed dominance by HLA-C-restricted CMV-specific TCR beta clonotypes. Cumulated frequencies of public TCR beta families served to identify carriers of CMV plus the relevant HLA.

Remarks on this clonotype: The antigen remains undetermined.

TCRdb ran MiXCR on the reads and lists one entry per CDR3 protein. Of 290,000 or so distinct CDR3 sequences listed, about 25% are singletons. Trimming cost V 6 bases and J 8 bases, with 11 bases left between them. The CDR3 length is 13 residues. The germline V gene has CDR1 MNHNS and CDR2 SASEGT. The chain joins TRBV6-1 to TRBJ1-6; TRBD1 might be the D (5 bases). This sequence was found in a human donor in good health (CMV status not recorded). Some clones in this sample may be carry-over from other donors' samples. Sequenced sample: PBMCs. The CDR3 reads CASSPPGHSPLHF. The CDR3 DNA sequence: TGTGCCAGCAGCCCCCCAGGGCATTCACCCCTCCACTTT.